This is a list of T cell receptor beta chains from one sample in a study of patients and donors after allogeneic stem cell transplantation. TCRdb ran MiXCR on the RT-PCR reads and lists one entry per CDR3 protein. The sample carries roughly 960,000 distinct CDR3 sequences, roughly 18% recorded once. The sample taken for sequencing was blood, either unsorted or a sorted T cell fraction (not recorded which). All receptors come from a human donor who was either an allogeneic HSCT recipient or a stem cell or donor lymphocyte infusion donor (not recorded which). It is not recorded whose cells these are; they may come from a transplant donor. Each CDR3 is given with its conserved first and last residue. The D gene is left open where the match is weak. The listing skips clone size in some rows; elsewhere it reads once, few, many or a size class.

d_call | clone_size | j_call | cdr3_length | v_call | cdr3_aa | cdr3_nt
TRBD1 | - | TRBJ1-5 | 15 | TRBV20-1 | CSARGQGGGNQPQHF | TGCAGTGCCAGGGGACAGGGTGGGGGCAATCAGCCCCAGCATTTT
- | many | TRBJ2-1 | 14 | TRBV7-2 | CASSLESAYNEQFF | TGTGCCAGCAGCTTAGAAAGTGCCTACAATGAGCAGTTCTTC
TRBD1 | few | TRBJ2-7 | 14 | TRBV24-1 | CATRTGTGGYEQYF | TGTGCCACCAGAACCGGGACAGGGGGCTACGAGCAGTACTTC
- | - | TRBJ2-7 | 12 | TRBV27 | CASKRGPYEQYF | TGTGCCAGCAAGAGAGGACCCTACGAGCAGTACTTC
- | few | TRBJ1-5 | 17 | TRBV4-1 | CASSQDWEGVGNQPQHF | TGCGCCAGCAGCCAAGACTGGGAGGGGGTTGGCAATCAGCCCCAGCATTTT
- | - | TRBJ2-2 | 15 | TRBV18 | CASSPRPSNTGELFF | TGTGCCAGCTCACCACGTCCTTCGAACACCGGGGAGCTGTTTTTT
- | few | TRBJ2-7 | 16 | TRBV18 | CASSPPLDSSSYEQYF | TGTGCCAGCTCACCACCTTTGGACAGCAGCTCCTACGAGCAGTACTTC
TRBD2 | few | TRBJ2-7 | 16 | TRBV7-2 | CASSLVGGGSSYEQYF | TGTGCCAGCAGCTTAGTTGGCGGGGGAAGCTCCTACGAGCAGTACTTC
- | few | TRBJ2-2 | 15 | TRBV11-1 | CASSFGTPNTGELFF | TGTGCCAGCAGCTTCGGGACTCCGAACACCGGGGAGCTGTTTTTT
- | - | TRBJ2-7 | 17 | TRBV5-1 | CASSLGSGAGVGYEQYF | TGCGCCAGCAGCTTAGGATCAGGTGCCGGCGTGGGCTACGAGCAGTACTTC
- | - | TRBJ2-2 | 15 | TRBV5-1 | CASSFSQGGSGELFF | TGCGCCAGCAGCTTCTCGCAGGGAGGAAGTGGGGAGCTGTTTTTT
TRBD1 | many | TRBJ2-7 | 14 | TRBV12-3/TRBV12-4 | CASDTRDRRAEQYF | TGTGCCAGCGATACCCGGGACAGGAGGGCCGAGCAGTACTTC
TRBD2 | many | TRBJ2-1 | 14 | TRBV5-1 | CASSLGLAYNEQFF | TGTGCCAGCAGCTTAGGACTAGCCTACAATGAGCAGTTCTTC
- | many | TRBJ1-4 | 13 | TRBV12-3/TRBV12-4 | CASSLAGDEKLFF | TGTGCCAGCAGTTTAGCGGGAGATGAAAAACTGTTTTTT
- | - | TRBJ2-2 | 12 | TRBV6-8 | CASSYPHGELFF | TGTGCCAGCAGTTACCCGCACGGGGAGCTGTTTTTT
- | once | TRBJ2-5 | 14 | TRBV25-1 | CASSPGLPQETQYF | TGTGCCAGCAGCCCTGGACTGCCCCAAGAGACCCAGTACTTC
- | few | TRBJ1-2 | 14 | TRBV30 | CAWSVGRLEYGYTF | TGTGCCTGGAGTGTAGGTCGTCTTGAGTATGGCTACACCTTC
TRBD2 | few | TRBJ2-1 | 17 | TRBV7-9 | CASSPRLAGGLYNEQFF | TGTGCCAGCAGCCCCCGACTAGCGGGGGGCCTTTACAATGAGCAGTTCTTC
- | - | TRBJ2-2 | 14 | TRBV4-1 | CASRHGPNTGELFF | TGCGCCAGCAGGCACGGACCGAACACCGGGGAGCTGTTTTTT
TRBD2 | - | TRBJ2-7 | 13 | TRBV19 | CASSIVSGNEQYF | TGTGCCAGTAGTATAGTTAGCGGGAACGAGCAGTACTTC
- | few | TRBJ1-1 | 14 | TRBV11-2 | CASSFKGWNTEAFF | TGTGCCAGCAGCTTCAAGGGCTGGAACACTGAAGCTTTCTTT
- | - | TRBJ2-2 | 17 | TRBV5-1 | CASSFPQESAYTGELFF | TGCGCCAGCAGCTTCCCCCAGGAGTCAGCGTATACCGGGGAGCTGTTTTTT
- | few | TRBJ1-1 | 14 | TRBV5-1 | CATAELTGNTEAFF | TGCGCCACCGCCGAACTTACAGGTAACACTGAAGCTTTCTTT
TRBD2 | few | TRBJ2-5 | 15 | TRBV27 | CASSLGGGRGETQYF | TGTGCCAGCAGTTTAGGCGGGGGTCGTGGCGAGACCCAGTACTTC
- | few | TRBJ2-3 | 11 | TRBV6-5 | CASSYVGTQYF | TGTGCCAGCAGTTACGTTGGTACGCAGTATTTT
TRBD2 | few | TRBJ2-7 | 17 | TRBV18 | CASSPWGLAGASYEQYF | TGTGCCAGCTCACCATGGGGACTAGCGGGAGCCTCCTACGAGCAGTACTTC
- | - | TRBJ1-1 | 16 | TRBV7-9 | CASSYPRGGGDTEAFF | TGTGCCAGCAGTTACCCTAGAGGAGGTGGGGACACTGAAGCTTTCTTT
- | few | TRBJ2-7 | 15 | TRBV27 | CASSLSPGLNYEQYF | TGTGCCAGCAGTTTATCACCCGGACTGAACTACGAGCAGTACTTC
TRBD1 | few | TRBJ2-5 | 14 | TRBV20-1 | CSAIKTGAEGTQYF | TGCAGTGCGATTAAGACAGGGGCCGAGGGAACCCAGTACTTC
- | - | TRBJ2-4 | 14 | TRBV12-3/TRBV12-4 | CASRPTLAPSIQYF | TGTGCCAGCAGGCCCACTCTAGCCCCCAGCATTCAGTACTTC
- | - | TRBJ2-2 | 16 | TRBV5-1 | CASSLAEGGNTGELFF | TGCGCCAGCAGCTTGGCCGAAGGGGGGAACACCGGGGAGCTGTTTTTT
TRBD1 | - | TRBJ1-5 | 17 | TRBV18 | CASSPRDRVVGNQPQHF | TGTGCCAGCTCACCTCGCGACAGGGTTGTCGGCAATCAGCCCCAGCATTTT
TRBD1 | few | TRBJ1-2 | 13 | TRBV7-3 | CASTIGTGGPPSF | TGTGCCAGCACCATAGGGACAGGGGGCCCCCCTTCTTTC
- | - | TRBJ1-5 | 13 | TRBV20-1 | CSARLRGNQPQHF | TGCAGTGCTAGGCTCCGAGGGAATCAGCCCCAGCATTTT
TRBD2 | - | TRBJ2-3 | 20 | TRBV2 | CASSDIRGLAGGLTTDTQYF | TGTGCCAGCAGTGATATAAGAGGTCTAGCGGGGGGCCTAACCACAGATACGCAGTATTTT
- | - | TRBJ1-3 | 12 | TRBV13 | CASSSGGGAIYF | TGTGCCAGCAGCTCCGGAGGCGGGGCCATATATTTT
TRBD1 | - | TRBJ1-5 | 16 | TRBV18 | CASSPVGQGSNQPQHF | TGTGCCAGCTCACCTGTGGGACAGGGCTCCAATCAGCCCCAGCATTTT
- | - | TRBJ2-7 | 15 | TRBV7-9 | CASSLESGGSYEQYF | TGTGCCAGCAGCTTAGAGTCGGGCGGATCCTACGAGCAGTACTTC
- | few | TRBJ1-2 | 13 | TRBV2 | CASSGEAPYGYTF | TGTGCCAGCAGTGGTGAGGCGCCCTATGGCTACACCTTC
- | few | TRBJ2-1 | 14 | TRBV12-3/TRBV12-4 | CASSLGLSYNEQFF | TGTGCCAGCAGTTTAGGGCTCTCCTACAATGAGCAGTTCTTC
- | - | TRBJ1-2 | 12 | TRBV29-1 | CSVGAAVNGYTF | TGCAGCGTTGGGGCAGCTGTTAACGGCTACACCTTC
- | few | TRBJ1-1 | 13 | TRBV7-2 | CASSYRAEAEAFF | TGTGCCAGCAGCTATCGGGCGGAGGCTGAAGCTTTCTTT
- | - | TRBJ2-1 | 16 | TRBV11-2 | CASSTPGTSFSNEQFF | TGTGCCAGCAGCACCCCCGGGACCAGCTTTTCCAATGAGCAGTTCTTC
- | few | TRBJ2-4 | 16 | TRBV9 | CASSPTDTPTKNIQYF | TGTGCCAGCAGCCCTACGGACACCCCCACCAAAAACATTCAGTACTTC
- | few | TRBJ1-5 | 16 | TRBV7-9 | CASSLTIGVSNQPQHF | TGTGCCAGCAGCTTAACGATCGGAGTTAGCAATCAGCCCCAGCATTTT
- | few | TRBJ1-2 | 13 | TRBV6-6 | CASTSPDNHGYTF | TGTGCCAGCACCTCCCCCGATAATCATGGCTACACCTTC
TRBD1 | few | TRBJ2-7 | 15 | TRBV12-3/TRBV12-4 | CASSPRDRVTYEQYF | TGTGCCAGCAGCCCCCGGGACAGGGTCACCTACGAGCAGTACTTC
- | - | TRBJ1-5 | 12 | TRBV19 | CASSMVGGTQHF | TGTGCCAGTAGTATGGTGGGTGGTACGCAGCATTTT
- | few | TRBJ2-7 | 15 | TRBV28 | CASSALLNSGNEQYF | TGTGCCAGCAGTGCCCTTTTAAACAGTGGGAACGAGCAGTACTTC
TRBD1 | few | TRBJ1-1 | 12 | TRBV5-5 | CASSITGAEAFF | TGTGCCAGCAGCATAACAGGGGCTGAAGCTTTCTTT
- | - | TRBJ1-2 | 16 | TRBV7-2 | CASSLSIGLSYYGYTF | TGTGCCAGCAGCTTAAGCATCGGCTTAAGTTACTATGGCTACACCTTC
TRBD1 | - | TRBJ2-7 | 15 | TRBV27 | CASSFSGDRAYEQYF | TGTGCCAGCAGTTTTTCCGGGGACAGGGCCTACGAGCAGTACTTC
- | - | TRBJ2-3 | 13 | TRBV2 | CASSGRGPDTQYF | TGTGCCAGCAGCGGGAGAGGCCCAGATACGCAGTATTTT